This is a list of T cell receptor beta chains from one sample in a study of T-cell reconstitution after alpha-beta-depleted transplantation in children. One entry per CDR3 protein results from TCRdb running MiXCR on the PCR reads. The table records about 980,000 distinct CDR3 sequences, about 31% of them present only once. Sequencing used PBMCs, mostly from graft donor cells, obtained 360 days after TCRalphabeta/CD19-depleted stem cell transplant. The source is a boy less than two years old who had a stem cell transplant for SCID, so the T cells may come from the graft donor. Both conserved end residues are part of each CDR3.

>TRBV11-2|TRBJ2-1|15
CASSGPSASYNEQFF
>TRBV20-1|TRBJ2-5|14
CSARDRRGAETQYF
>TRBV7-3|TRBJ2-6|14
CASRVRSGANVLTF
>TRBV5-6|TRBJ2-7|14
CASSPTGDLYEQYF
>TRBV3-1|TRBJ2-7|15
CASSQGSASSYEQYF
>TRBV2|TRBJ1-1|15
CASTLGTGMNTEAFF
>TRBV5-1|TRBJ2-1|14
CASSLAARVGEQFF
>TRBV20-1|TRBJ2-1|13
CSADGTGDDEQFF
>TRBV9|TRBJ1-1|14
CASSVGTGLTEAFF
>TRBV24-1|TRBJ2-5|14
CATSDLQAGGTQYF
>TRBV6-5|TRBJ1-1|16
CASSLEPGQGRTEAFF
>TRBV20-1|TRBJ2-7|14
CSASQGTGTYEQYF
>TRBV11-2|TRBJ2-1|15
CASSEGGARYNEQFF
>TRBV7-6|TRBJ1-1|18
CASSLISRRKGEDTEAFF
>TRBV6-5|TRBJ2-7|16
CASSYSPGQGAPEQYF
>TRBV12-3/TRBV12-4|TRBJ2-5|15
CASSLLSILQETQYF
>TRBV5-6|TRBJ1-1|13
CASSLGGTTEAFF